These 8 T cell receptor beta chains were sequenced from one sample in a study of control samples from healthy donors and cancer patients. Clones were sequenced by immunoSEQ multiplex PCR, and TCRdb holds only the in-frame ones, with some missing. The repertoire holds more than 95,000 clones, with over 90% as singletons. Sequencing used blood. These receptors all stem from a man aged 25-40 years in good health.

The chain links TRBV5-1 to TRBJ2-1, with 7 positions matching TRBD1. This CDR3 contains 16 residues. The germline gives CDR1 SGHRS, CDR2 YFSETQ. V lost 5 bases to trimming and J lost 5 bases; unmatched junction nucleotides: 13. The CDR3 bases are TGCGCCAGCAGGGCGATAGGGGGCCCGGCGGACAATGAGCAGTTCTTC. Its protein product is CASRAIGGPADNEQFF.

Comments on this clone: Distinct nucleotide sequences in the sample also encode this CDR3. The chain has TRBV3-1 (or the pseudogene TRBV3-2) and TRBJ2-1; D gene uncertain. Trimming shortened V by 3 bases and J by 0 bases, and 9 bases separated the two germline ends. The CDR3 contains 15 residues. CDR1 is LGHDT, CDR2 YNNKEL, per germline (reference sequence). CDR3 amino acids: CASSQDASSYNEQFF. CDR3 coding DNA: TGTGCCAGCAGCCAGGACGCTAGCTCCTACAATGAGCAGTTCTTC.

V gene TRBV5-1 combines with J gene TRBJ2-2; 7 nucleotides align to TRBD1. The CDR3 runs 17 residues. V shed 0 bases, J shed 4 bases, and the junction held 9 bases outside the gene matches. Germline CDR1 is SGHRS and CDR2 is YFSETQ. The CDR3 is CASSLGLGQAATGELFF. In DNA, the CDR3 is TGCGCCAGCAGCTTGGGCCTAGGACAGGCTGCCACCGGGGAGCTGTTTTTT.

V usage is TRBV18 and J usage is TRBJ1-6, with 7 bases fitting TRBD1. The germline gives CDR1 KGHSH, CDR2 LQKENI. The CDR3 covers 16 residues. V gave up 3 bases and J gave up 6 bases; unmatched junction bases: 8. The DNA for the CDR3 is TGTGCCAGCTCACCTCGGGACAGCCTTACTAATTCACCCCTCCACTTT. Translated: CASSPRDSLTNSPLHF.

The J gene is TRBJ1-4, the V gene TRBV6-5; possible D gene TRBD1, 6 bases. This CDR3 has 13 residues. The germline V and J ends were trimmed by 5 bases and 11 bases, with 15 bases remaining between them. CDR1 MNHEY and CDR2 SVGAGI come from the germline V gene. CDR3 amino acids: CASSRGGERKLFF. For the CDR3, the DNA is TGTGCCAGCAGTCGCGGGGGCGAGAGGAAACTGTTTTTT.

As for this clone: A junction boundary mismatches the germline segment, possibly from a read error. This sequence joins TRBV9 and TRBJ2-2; TRBD2 matches at 8 bases. CDR3 length: 14 amino acids. CDR1 SGDLS and CDR2 YYNGEE come from the germline V gene. In DNA, the CDR3 is TGCGCCCCCGGCCGGGGGGGGGCCACCGGGGAGCTGTTTTTT. This gives the protein CAPGRGGATGELFF.

This chain links TRBV28 with TRBJ2-7; D remains ambiguous. Looked up from germline, CDR1 is MDHEN and CDR2 is SYDVKM. The CDR3 is 15 residues long. V was trimmed by 6 bases and J by 1 base, leaving 16 bases between them. The CDR3 nucleotides are TGTGCCAGCAGCCTGGGGTATGACGGATCCTACGAGCAGTACTTC. Translation: CASSLGYDGSYEQYF.

This chain uses TRBV24-1 with TRBJ2-3; no reliable D call. The V end was cut by 9 bases, the J end by 0 bases, with 15 bases between. This CDR3 spans 15 amino acids. Germline CDR1 is KGHDR and CDR2 is SFDVKD. The CDR3 DNA reads TGTGCCACCCTTCCGAGGCCCCCTAGCACAGATACGCAGTATTTT. Protein sequence: CATLPRPPSTDTQYF.